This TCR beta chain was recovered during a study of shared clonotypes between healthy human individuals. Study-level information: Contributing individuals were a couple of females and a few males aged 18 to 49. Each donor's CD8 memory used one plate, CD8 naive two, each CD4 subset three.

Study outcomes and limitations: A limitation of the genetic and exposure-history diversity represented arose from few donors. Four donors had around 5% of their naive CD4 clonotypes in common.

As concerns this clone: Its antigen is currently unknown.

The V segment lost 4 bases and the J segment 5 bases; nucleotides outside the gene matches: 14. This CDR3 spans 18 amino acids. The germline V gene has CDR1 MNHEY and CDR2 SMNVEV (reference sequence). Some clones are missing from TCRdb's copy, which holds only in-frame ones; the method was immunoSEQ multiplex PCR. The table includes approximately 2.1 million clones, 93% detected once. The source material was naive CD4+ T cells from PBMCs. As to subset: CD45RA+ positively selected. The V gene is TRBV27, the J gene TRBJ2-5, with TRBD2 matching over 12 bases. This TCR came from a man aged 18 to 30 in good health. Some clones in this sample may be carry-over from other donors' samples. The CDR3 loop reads CASSSRGMRLAGEETQYF. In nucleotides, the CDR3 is TGTGCCAGCAGTTCCAGAGGAATGAGACTAGCGGGAGAGGAGACCCAGTACTTC.